What follows are 2 T cell receptor beta chains derived from one specimen sequenced in a study of cytomegalovirus exposure and HLA in healthy donors. PCR employed 60 Vbeta and 13 Jbeta primers. Sequenced by immunoSEQ multiplex PCR; TCRdb stores in-frame clones only, minus some. In the table there are approximately 110,000 clones, approximately 78% of which are singletons. The sample was PBMCs. Source of these receptors: a woman in her twenties or thirties in good health and CMV-seronegative.

The chain joins TRBV19 to TRBJ1-1; 7 bases are a match to TRBD1. This CDR3 spans 17 amino acids. V gave up 2 bases and J gave up 1 base; unmatched junction bases: 10. The germline V gene has CDR1 LNHDA and CDR2 SQIVND (reference sequence). CDR3 protein: CASSITSQGTANTEAFF. The CDR3 bases are TGTGCCAGTAGTATAACCTCACAGGGGACAGCGAACACTGAAGCTTTCTTT.

The rearrangement links TRBV6-1 to TRBJ1-1; D perhaps matches TRBD1 (5 bases). The CDR3 consists of 14 residues. Germline CDR1 and CDR2: MNHNS and SASEGT. Trimming stripped 6 bases from V and 1 base from J, with 12 bases between. CDR3 sequence (DNA): TGTGCCAGCAGCCAACCCGGACAGAACACTGAAGCTTTCTTT. Translating gives CASSQPGQNTEAFF.